This TCR beta chain emerged from a study of T cells after yellow fever vaccination. CDR3 size: 14 residues. Per germline, CDR1 SGHTA and CDR2 FQGNSA. Trimming shortened V by 1 base and J by 7 bases, and 10 bases separated the two germline ends. Study-wide points: A limited proportion of clonotypes was detected within both the CD4 and CD8 compartments. The secondary response was weaker, and its peak arrived faster, on day 5 versus 15. Reappearing after the booster were most of the clones from primary vaccination (roughly 95% CD4, around 90% CD8).

A process of 5'RACE template switching, which added a universal primer site and UMIs, was used to make TCR cDNA. TCRdb re-derived calls from the 5' RACE reads in MiXCR, one entry per CDR3 protein. The sample yields 450,000 to 550,000 distinct CDR3 sequences, about a fifth seen once. As regards this clonotype: No antigen is known for it.

The chain links TRBV7-2 to TRBJ2-2; D not certain. The clonotype comes from a man aged 18 to 35 who received the YFV17D yellow fever vaccine. This specimen consisted of PBMCs, obtained roughly 23 days after the first yellow fever vaccination. The CDR3 region is CASSLGLRNGELFF. CDR3 DNA sequence: TGTGCCAGCAGCTTAGGTCTGAGGAACGGGGAGCTGTTTTTT.